This T cell receptor beta chain was retrieved from a study of CXCR3-negative and CXCR3-positive naive CD8 T cells. Study information: The libraries together contributed about 135 million TRB reads, each supplying about 1.5 +/- 0.3 million.

300,000 to 350,000 cells per CD8+ T cell subset were flow-sorted in triplicate. CD45RO-CCR7+CD27+CD95- characterized naive CD8+ T cells. The CDR3 is made up of 17 amino acids. Germline loops: CDR1 LGHNA, CDR2 YNFKEQ. Study-wide results and limits: Memory cells differed in TRBV-TRBJ usage, but naive CXCR3-negative and CXCR3-positive cells had similar usage. For CXCR3-positive naive cells, TRB CDR3s were more hydrophobic than those of CXCR3-negative naive cells.

Preparation of TRB cDNA libraries relied on 5' RACE carrying UMI labels. TCRdb reanalyzed the 5' RACE reads, giving one entry per CDR3 protein sequence and no DNA. The clone table shows more than 80,000 distinct CDR3 sequences, with the ten largest holding 0.7% to 1%. As for this clonotype: The antigen is unknown.

This sequence joins TRBV4-2 and TRBJ1-5; the TRBD1 assignment by TCRdb is unverifiable without DNA. What was sequenced was naive CXCR3+ CD8+ T cells from blood. Stated subset: CD45RO-CCR7+CD27+CD95- naive CD8+ T cells expressing CXCR3 (TNR3+). The TCR comes from a human donor in good health. Some clones in this sample may be carry-over from other donors' samples. CDR3 loop: CASSQVYPGNSNQPQHF.